This is a list of T cell receptor beta chains from one sample in a study of cytomegalovirus exposure and HLA in healthy donors. TCRdb keeps only in-frame clones here, not all; method: immunoSEQ multiplex PCR. The sample contains about 86,000 clones, about 79% of which appear only once. Sequenced input: PBMCs. Every receptor here comes from a female donor in good health and CMV-seronegative. Both conserved end residues are part of each CDR3. A D gene is named only where the DNA matches it firmly.

d_call: NA; v_call: TRBV25-1; j_call: TRBJ2-7; cdr3_aa: CASSEDGQSAYEQYF
d_call: NA; v_call: TRBV27; j_call: TRBJ2-7; cdr3_aa: CASMRGLGYEQYF
d_call: TRBD1; v_call: TRBV10-3; j_call: TRBJ2-7; cdr3_aa: CATRRGQGSYEQYF
d_call: NA; v_call: TRBV30; j_call: TRBJ1-1; cdr3_aa: CAWSLGVGNTEAFF
d_call: TRBD1; v_call: TRBV5-4; j_call: TRBJ2-7; cdr3_aa: CASSRPGQGREQYF
d_call: TRBD2; v_call: TRBV7-9; j_call: TRBJ2-7; cdr3_aa: CASRTSLGEQYF
d_call: TRBD2; v_call: TRBV7-9; j_call: TRBJ2-3; cdr3_aa: CASSLGSGGSDTQYF
d_call: NA; v_call: TRBV5-6; j_call: TRBJ2-1; cdr3_aa: CASSRIGTWDEQFF
d_call: TRBD2; v_call: TRBV6-5; j_call: TRBJ2-2; cdr3_aa: CASSWGGTSTGELFF
d_call: TRBD2; v_call: TRBV4-2; j_call: TRBJ2-7; cdr3_aa: CASSQESSGPYEQYF